The entry that follows covers one T cell receptor (beta chain) sequence. The sample comes from a study of blood T cell repertoires in COVID-19. Study context: Both acute and convalescent COVID-19 samples were obtained from the United States, Italy and Spain.

Assay: immunoSEQ multiplex PCR; the TCRdb copy retains only in-frame clones and omits some. The table lists 150,000 to 200,000 clones, 79% of them singletons. After removal of 5 bases from V and 5 bases from J, the junction contained 12 bases not matched to a gene. The CDR3 has 16 residues. Germline V gives CDR1 MNHEY, CDR2 SMNVEV (reference sequence). The chain links TRBV27 to TRBJ1-2; TRBD1 matches at 9 bases. The sample consisted of peripheral blood. This clonotype was sampled from a woman aged 40 to 50 with COVID-19, enrolled during active disease. In DNA, the CDR3 is TGTGCCAGCAGTCTCGCGCGACCCGGACAGGGGTATGGCTACACCTTC. Protein sequence: CASSLARPGQGYGYTF.